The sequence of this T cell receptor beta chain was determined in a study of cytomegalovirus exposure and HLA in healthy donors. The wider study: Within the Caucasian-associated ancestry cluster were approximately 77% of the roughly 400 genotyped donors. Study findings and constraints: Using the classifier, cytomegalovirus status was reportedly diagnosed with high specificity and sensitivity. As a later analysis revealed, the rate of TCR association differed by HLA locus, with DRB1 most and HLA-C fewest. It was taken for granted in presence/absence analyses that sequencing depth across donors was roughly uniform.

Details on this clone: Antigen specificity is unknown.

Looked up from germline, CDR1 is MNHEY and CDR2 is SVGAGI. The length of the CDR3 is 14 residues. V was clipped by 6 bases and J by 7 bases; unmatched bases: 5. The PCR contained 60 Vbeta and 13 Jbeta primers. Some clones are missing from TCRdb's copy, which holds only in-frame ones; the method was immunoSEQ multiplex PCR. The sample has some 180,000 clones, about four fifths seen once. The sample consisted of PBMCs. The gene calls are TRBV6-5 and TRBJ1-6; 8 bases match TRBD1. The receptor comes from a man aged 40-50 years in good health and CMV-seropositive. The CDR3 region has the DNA TGTGCCAGCAGCTCCAGGGGGCTGAATTCACCCCTCCACTTT. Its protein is CASSSRGLNSPLHF.